The text below deals with one T cell receptor (beta chain). Its antigen is unknown. Each CDR3 protein gets one entry after TCRdb re-called the reads with MiXCR. Of approximately 100,000 distinct CDR3 sequences listed, under 55% are singletons. The germline gives CDR1 LNHDA, CDR2 SQIVND (reference sequence). The V gene lost 3 bases and the J gene lost 7 bases, with 16 bases spanning the gap. The CDR3 is 14 amino acids. The data were obtained in a study of T cell repertoires in cytomegalovirus infection. Overall study context: CMV infection and matching HLA type were both indicated by public TCR beta signatures.

Study-level findings and limits: Dominating the ex vivo response were HLA-C-restricted CMV-specific TCR beta clonotypes.

The receptor was derived from a human donor in good health (CMV status not recorded). Some clones in this sample may be carry-over from other donors' samples. The sample in question was CD8+ T cells from cultured PBMCs, obtained from culture after CMV antigen stimulation. The gene calls are TRBV19 and TRBJ2-7; D could derive from TRBD1 or TRBD2 (5 bases each). Written as DNA, the CDR3 is TGTGCCAGTAGTATCGGGGCAGGCATGAGGGAGCAGTACTTC. It codes for CASSIGAGMREQYF. The full variable domain, with the rest looked up from reference TRBV19 and TRBJ2-7, is DGGITQSPKYLFRKEGQNVTLSCEQNLNHDAMYWYRQDPGQGLRLIYYSQIVNDFQKGDIAEGYSVSREKKESFPLTVTSAQKNPTAFYLCASSIGAGMREQYFGPGTRLTVT.